A selection of T cell receptor beta chains follows, all from one sample in a study of T cells in tuberculosis. Produced via immunoSEQ multiplex PCR; TCRdb's table is partial and in-frame only. The data show tens of thousands of clones, around 94% seen once. The sample consisted of PBMCs. The origin of the receptors is a donor aged 10 to 29 with latent tuberculosis or without tuberculosis infection. Some clones in this sample may be carry-over from other donors' samples. Each CDR3 is given with its conserved first and last residue. A D gene is named only where the DNA matches it firmly. Some rows have no size entry. The others give once, few or many, or a class for an expanded clone.

j_call clone_size d_call cdr3_length v_call cdr3_nt cdr3_aa
TRBJ1-2 - TRBD1 13 TRBV5-1 TGCGCCAGCAGTTCACAGGGGGCGTATGGCTACACCTTC CASSSQGAYGYTF
TRBJ2-3 - TRBD1 16 TRBV10-1 TGCGCCAGCAGTGATTCCGGGACAGGATACACAGATACGCAGTATTTT CASSDSGTGYTDTQYF
TRBJ1-2 once - 17 TRBV30 TGTGCCTGGAGTGTAGAAGTAGGCAGGGGTTGGAACTATGGCTACACCTTC CAWSVEVGRGWNYGYTF
TRBJ1-5 - - 15 TRBV4-2 TGTGCCAGCAGCCAGTTATGGGAGGGCAATCAGCCCCAGCATTTT CASSQLWEGNQPQHF
TRBJ2-1 once - 15 TRBV4-3 TGCGCCAGCAGCCCCCTCCAGGCTAGCCACAATGAGCAGTTCTTC CASSPLQASHNEQFF
TRBJ1-1 - TRBD1 10 TRBV29-1 TGCAGCGCCTCGACAGGGGAAGCTTTCTTT CSASTGEAFF
TRBJ2-3 - - 16 TRBV27 TGTGCCAGCAGTCCTGAGTGGGCATCTAGGGGAGATACGCAGTATTTT CASSPEWASRGDTQYF
TRBJ2-2 - TRBD2 18 TRBV11-2 TGTGCCAGCAGCTTAGCGGTTTTTGGGGGGGTGAACACCGGGGAGCTGTTTTTT CASSLAVFGGVNTGELFF
TRBJ1-6 once - 13 TRBV12-5 TGTGCTAGTGGCGACTCGGGTAATTCACCCCTCCACTTT CASGDSGNSPLHF
TRBJ1-2 - - 14 TRBV27 TGTGCCAGCATCGGTATTCGGGGGTCGGGTGGCTACACCTTC CASIGIRGSGGYTF
TRBJ1-1 - - 13 TRBV18 TGTGCCAGCTCACCACCGGGTAGCTCTGAAGCTTTCTTT CASSPPGSSEAFF
TRBJ2-1 - - 14 TRBV7-2 TGTGCCAGCACCTTTTTCCGGGACAACAATGAGCAGTTCTTC CASTFFRDNNEQFF
TRBJ2-6 - - 15 TRBV11-1 TGTGCCAGCAGTTTGTGGGAGTCTGGGGCCAACGTCCTGACTTTC CASSLWESGANVLTF
TRBJ2-5 - TRBD1 15 TRBV7-2 TGTGCCAGCAGCTCACCGGGACAGGGAAAAGAGACCCAGTACTTC CASSSPGQGKETQYF
TRBJ1-6 - TRBD1 19 TRBV9 TGTGCCAGCAGCGCCAGCTTGGACAGGGCCCTTGGGAATAATTCACCCCTCCACTTT CASSASLDRALGNNSPLHF
TRBJ1-3 - - 13 TRBV5-1 TGCGCCAGCAGCCCTATTGCCGGAAACACCATATATTTT CASSPIAGNTIYF
TRBJ1-2 - - 13 TRBV11-2 TGTGCCAGCAGTTTTCCTGGCAGCTATGGCTACACCTTC CASSFPGSYGYTF
TRBJ2-5 - - 14 TRBV9 TGTGCCAGCAGCGCCCGGGAGAGTGTCAAGACCCAGTACTTC CASSARESVKTQYF
TRBJ2-5 - TRBD2 21 TRBV2 TGTGCCAGTCTCGAGCAAAGGGGAACTAGCGGGCGTCGAACGTACCAAGAGACCCAGTACTTC CASLEQRGTSGRRTYQETQYF
TRBJ1-4 once - 14 TRBV5-1 TGCGCCAGCAGCCCCTCATATCAGGGAGAAAAACTGTTTTTT CASSPSYQGEKLFF
TRBJ2-3 - TRBD1 16 TRBV5-1 TGCGCCAGCAGCTTGTCCCGACAGGGCCTCACAGATACGCAGTATTTT CASSLSRQGLTDTQYF
TRBJ1-4 - TRBD1 18 TRBV5-1 TGCGCCAGCAGCTTCGAGGGGACAGGCGGCGCAACTAATGAAAAACTGTTTTTT CASSFEGTGGATNEKLFF
TRBJ2-1 - TRBD1 15 TRBV4-3 TGCGCCAGCAGCCAAGATAGGACAGGGATCAATGAGCAGTTCTTC CASSQDRTGINEQFF
TRBJ1-2 few - 14 TRBV5-1 TGCGCCAGCAGCTCCGAGGAGTCTGCCTATGGCTACACCTTC CASSSEESAYGYTF
TRBJ1-2 - - 15 TRBV2 TGTGCCAGGGTTTCCACCCTTGAGATGAACTATGGCTACACCTTC CARVSTLEMNYGYTF
TRBJ2-1 - - 14 TRBV14 TGTGCCAGGGGGGCAGGATTGGCAATAAATGAGCAGTTCTTC CARGAGLAINEQFF
TRBJ2-2 - TRBD1 15 TRBV19 TGTGCCAGTAATAAAGGACAGGGTTCGTCCGGGGAGCTGTTTTTT CASNKGQGSSGELFF
TRBJ2-1 - TRBD1 15 TRBV7-8 TGTGCCAGCAGCCCCGGACAGGGACGCTCACGCGAGCAGTTCTTC CASSPGQGRSREQFF
TRBJ1-2 - - 14 TRBV5-1 TGCGCCAGCAGCTTGGAGCAGGGGAACTATGGCTACACCTTC CASSLEQGNYGYTF
TRBJ2-2 - - 15 TRBV5-4 TGTGCCAGCAGCTTGATGCAGGGGATGACCGGGGAGCTGTTTTTT CASSLMQGMTGELFF
TRBJ2-3 - - 15 TRBV9 TGTGCCAGCAGCGTCGGAGCTCTAAGGGGTGATACGCAGTATTTT CASSVGALRGDTQYF
TRBJ1-1 - TRBD1 15 TRBV6-6 TGTGCCAGCATCCCACAGGGGTACATGAACACTGAAGCTTTCTTT CASIPQGYMNTEAFF
TRBJ1-2 once TRBD1 14 TRBV11-2 TGTGCCAGCAGCCAAGGGACAGGGGACTATGGCTACACCTTC CASSQGTGDYGYTF
TRBJ1-4 - - 14 TRBV18 TGTGCCAGCTCACCAGGGAGGAGTAATGAAAAACTGTTTTTT CASSPGRSNEKLFF
TRBJ2-7 - TRBD2 15 TRBV7-2 TGTGCCAGCAGCTTAATGGCGGGGGGACTTGGAGAGCAGTACTTC CASSLMAGGLGEQYF
TRBJ1-5 - - 18 TRBV4-1 TGCGCCAGCAGCCAAGAAGACCGGGCCCGGACTTATGGTCAGCCCCAGCATTTT CASSQEDRARTYGQPQHF
TRBJ1-1 - - 13 TRBV19 TGTGCCAGCGCGGACAGAAAGAACACTGAAGCTTTCTTT CASADRKNTEAFF
TRBJ1-1 once TRBD1 14 TRBV4-3 TGCGCCAGCAGCTTGACAGGGGGCCGTACTGAAGCTTTCTTT CASSLTGGRTEAFF
TRBJ1-1 once - 14 TRBV5-1 TGCGCCAGCAGCTTGGGGGTCCTAGGCGCTGAAGCTTTCTTT CASSLGVLGAEAFF
TRBJ2-7 - - 12 TRBV6-5 TGTGCCAGCAGAAACCGGGTCTACGAGCAGTACTTC CASRNRVYEQYF
TRBJ2-7 - TRBD1 14 TRBV6-5 TGTGCCAGCAGTTCCCGAAGACAGGGGGCCGAGCAGTACTTC CASSSRRQGAEQYF
TRBJ2-1 - - 14 TRBV7-9 TGTGCCAGCAGCTTCATCCGACAGTCCAATGAGCAGTTCTTC CASSFIRQSNEQFF
TRBJ2-7 once TRBD1 14 TRBV6-1 TGTGCCAGCAGGTCGGACAGGGGAGTAGGCGAGCAGTACTTC CASRSDRGVGEQYF
TRBJ2-7 once - 12 TRBV5-1 - CASSFGQGAYYF
TRBJ2-3 - TRBD2 16 TRBV7-3 TGTGCCAGCAGCCGCATTAGCGGGAGGAACGCAGATACGCAGTATTTT CASSRISGRNADTQYF
TRBJ2-3 - TRBD1 16 TRBV18 TGTGCCAGCTCACCACCGACAGGGTACCCCCCAGATACGCAGTATTTT CASSPPTGYPPDTQYF
TRBJ2-1 - - 14 TRBV5-1 TGCGCCAGCAGCTTGGTACTTGGGGGGAATGAGCAGTTCTTC CASSLVLGGNEQFF
TRBJ1-2 - - 15 TRBV21-1 TGTGCCAGCAGCCCTCCTAGGGACAGGAGCTATGGCTACACCTTC CASSPPRDRSYGYTF
TRBJ2-3 - TRBD2 16 TRBV4-2 TGTGCCAGCAGCCAGGAGGGAGCGGGGAACACAGATACGCAGTATTTT CASSQEGAGNTDTQYF
TRBJ1-5 - - 14 TRBV6-6 TGTGCCAGCAGTCCCCAGGCATACAATCAGCCCCAGCATTTT CASSPQAYNQPQHF
TRBJ1-4 - - 15 TRBV7-6 TGTGCCAGCAGCTTAGGGGCGGGGCTGAGGGAAAAACTGTTTTTT CASSLGAGLREKLFF
TRBJ2-1 - TRBD2 14 TRBV6-5 TGTGCCAGCAGAGGAGCGGGGGCCTACAATGAGCAGTTCTTC CASRGAGAYNEQFF
TRBJ1-6 few - 13 TRBV10-1 TGCGCCAGCAGTGTGAAGGAGGGTGCACCCCTCCACTTT CASSVKEGAPLHF
TRBJ1-2 - - 14 TRBV4-3 TGCGCCAGCAGCCAAGATGGCCTCAACTATGGCTACACCTTC CASSQDGLNYGYTF
TRBJ2-5 once TRBD2 16 TRBV13 TGTGCCAGCAGCTTCGAAGCGGGAGCCCTCCAAGAGACCCAGTACTTC CASSFEAGALQETQYF